The T cell receptor (beta chain) under discussion was sequenced for a study of T-cell reconstitution after alpha-beta-depleted transplantation in children (dated by TCRdb to the mid-2010s). Some background on the complete study: The study quantitatively tracked T-cell immune reconstitution after TCRalphabeta/CD19-depleted allogeneic hematopoietic cell transplantation in children using TCR repertoire profiling.

In its sample, this clonotype was seen many times. Its antigen is not yet known. Per-nucleotide qualities are absent, and no much larger clonotype sits a single base away. Receptors were amplified or captured by PCR. Sequencer: Illumina HiSeq 2500. TCR libraries were prepared with molecular barcoding, using unique molecular identifiers to normalize TCRbeta repertoire quantification. TCRdb itself trimmed the public reads at Q25 with fastp, ran MiXCR and retained productive beta chains. Here each entry gathers all rows of one CDR3 protein and keeps the most common genes and DNA. Recorded for this sample are 200,000 to 250,000 distinct CDR3 sequences; about 11% of them occurred a single time. The ten biggest clones cover over 25% of the sample. What the treatment or condition label conveys for this sample: allogeneic hematopoietic cell transplantation with graft depleted of TCRalphabeta T cells and CD19 B cells. Transplant recipients were children who received TCRalphabeta/CD19-depleted allogeneic hematopoietic cell grafts.

Overall study results and their limits: The high TCRbeta diversity at day 60 in some patients was ascribed to recipient T cells and intrathymic progenitors that had survived conditioning. Hyperexpanded clone frequencies declined over subsequent months; after one year, T-cell counts and TCRbeta diversity were mostly attributed to newly produced T cells. Apparently early alphabetaT-cell count recovery about two months after transplant reportedly relied on only several hundred rapidly expanded clones derived from non-depleted graft cells.

The CDR3 covers 13 residues, taking in both the cysteine and the phenylalanine. Only the CDR3 DNA is retained, 39 bases long and in frame from the first base. After removal of 3 bases from V and 1 base from J, the junction retains 1 base not matched to a gene. CDR1 DFQATT and CDR2 SNEGSKA are derived from the germline V gene (reference sequence). The chain is assembled from TRBV20-1 and TRBJ2-3; 7 central nucleotides agree with TRBD2. This receptor was taken from a child under two years old with acute myeloid leukemia, due to receive a stem cell transplant. The specimen was PBMCs, collected before TCRalphabeta/CD19-depleted stem cell transplant. CDR3 loop: CSASTSGTDTQYF. The nucleotide sequence is given as TGCAGTGCTAGCACTAGCGGCACAGATACGCAGTATTTT.